Below are 5 T cell receptor beta chains sequenced from a single sample in a study of T cells in women clearing cervical HPV infection. This table comes from immunoSEQ multiplex PCR, and its TCRdb copy is limited to in-frame clones, with some not included. The ten most abundant clones cover around 7.2% of a sample with some 16,000 clones. Source material: blood buffy coat. These receptors originate from a woman between 18 and 70 years old with a cervical HPV16 infection that either progressed to CIN3+ or cleared (not recorded which).

About this clone: Sequencing ends 3 residues short of the CDR3 end; the germline J gene provides the rest. V and J are TRBV4-1 and TRBJ2-5, with D possibly being TRBD1 (5 bases). Germline assignment: CDR1 MGHRA and CDR2 YSYEKL. The CDR3 contains 18 residues. With 2 bases removed from V and 2 bases from J, the gap between germline ends came to 21 bases. The CDR3 sequence: CASSQLLTGGVGQETQYF. CDR3 DNA, as far as it was read: TGCGCCAGCAGCCAACTCCTCACAGGTGGGGTAGGGCAAGAGACC.

As regards this clone: From the germline J gene comes the end of the CDR3, since the read stops 3 residues before it. The chain recombines TRBV10-3 with TRBJ2-7; 10 bases line up with TRBD2. V shed 2 bases, J shed 6 bases, and the junction held 16 bases outside the gene matches. Germline values: CDR1 ENHRY, CDR2 SYGVKD. This CDR3 comprises 18 residues. The DNA read from the CDR3 is TGTGCCATCAGTGAGCTGGTCCTAGCGGGGGCCCAAGTACCCGAG. This translates into CAISELVLAGAQVPE. The complete CDR3 protein is CAISELVLAGAQVPEQYF.

CDR3 bases read: TGCAGCGTTGCTACGGGGGGTTCGACCGGGGCCAACGTC. It translates to CSVATGGSTGANV. The CDR3 in its entirety is CSVATGGSTGANVLTF. The rearrangement uses TRBV29-1 and TRBJ2-6; the match to TRBD2 covers 7 bases. The read ends 3 residues before the CDR3 terminus; that terminus is restored from the germline J gene. The germline CDR1 and CDR2 sequences are SQVTM and ANQGSEA. This CDR3 spans 16 amino acids. Trimming removed 4 bases from V and 4 bases from J; junction bases left unmatched: 10.

Points on this clone: The read terminates 3 residues before the CDR3 end, so the remaining end is supplied by the germline J gene. The chain couples TRBV7-2 to TRBJ1-3; 12 nucleotides align to TRBD1. The CDR3 totals 14 residues. Germline V CDR1 and CDR2: SGHTA, FQGNSA. The covered CDR3 bases are TGTGCCAGCAGCTTAGGCGGGACAGGGGGCGAG. Amino acids: CASSLGGTGGE. From start to end, the CDR3 is CASSLGGTGGEIYF. The whole variable domain, filled in from reference TRBV7-2 and TRBJ1-3, reads GAGVSQSPSNKVTEKGKDVELRCDPISGHTALYWYRQSLGQGLEFLIYFQGNSAPDKSGLPSDRFSAERTGGSVSTLTIQRTQQEDSAVYLCASSLGGTGGEIYFGEGSWLTVV.

Comments on this clone: Mismatch with germline at one junction end may stem from a read error. The read comes to an end 3 residues before the CDR3 does, leaving the germline J gene to fill in the end. The chain couples TRBV4-2 to TRBJ1-1; possible D gene TRBD1, 5 bases. The CDR3 spans 14 residues. Germline lookup yields CDR1 LGHNA and CDR2 YNFKEQ. The sequenced CDR3 bases are TGCGCCAGCAGCCAAGATCTGGGACTCTGGCAG. Translating gives CASSQDLGLWQ. The entire CDR3 reads CASSQDLGLWQAFF.